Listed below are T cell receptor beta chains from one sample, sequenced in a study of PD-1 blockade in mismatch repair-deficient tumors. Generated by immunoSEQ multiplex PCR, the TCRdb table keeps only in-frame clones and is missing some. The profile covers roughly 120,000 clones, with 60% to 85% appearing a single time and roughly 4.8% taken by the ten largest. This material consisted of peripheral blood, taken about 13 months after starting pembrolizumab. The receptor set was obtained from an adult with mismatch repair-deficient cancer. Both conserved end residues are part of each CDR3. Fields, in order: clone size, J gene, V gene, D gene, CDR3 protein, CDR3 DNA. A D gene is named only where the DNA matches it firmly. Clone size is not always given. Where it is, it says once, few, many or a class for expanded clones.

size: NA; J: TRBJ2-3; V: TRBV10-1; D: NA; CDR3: CASSQTRDTQYF; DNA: TGCGCCAGCAGCCAAACTAGAGATACGCAGTATTTT
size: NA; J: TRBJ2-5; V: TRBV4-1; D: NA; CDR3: CASSQAVGQSYQETQYF; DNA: TGCGCCAGCAGCCAAGCGGTAGGACAGTCGTACCAAGAGACCCAGTACTTC
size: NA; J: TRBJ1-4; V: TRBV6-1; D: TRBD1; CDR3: CASQRGRGTNEKLFF; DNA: TGTGCCAGCCAGAGGGGGCGAGGGACTAATGAAAAACTGTTTTTT
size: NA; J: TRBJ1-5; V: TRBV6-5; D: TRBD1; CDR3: CASSSRTGLQPQHF; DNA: TGTGCCAGCAGTTCCAGGACAGGGTTACAGCCCCAGCATTTT
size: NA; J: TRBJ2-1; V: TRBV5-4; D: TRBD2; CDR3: CASTAAGTTNEQFF; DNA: TGTGCCAGCACAGCAGCGGGAACCACCAATGAGCAGTTCTTC
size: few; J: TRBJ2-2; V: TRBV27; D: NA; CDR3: CASSSGKLGELFF; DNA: TGTGCCAGCAGTTCGGGGAAGCTTGGGGAGCTGTTTTTT
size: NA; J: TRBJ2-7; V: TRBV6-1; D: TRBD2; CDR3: CASSEDGTSGSFSYEQYF; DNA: TGTGCCAGCAGTGAGGACGGGACTAGCGGGAGTTTTTCCTACGAGCAGTACTTC
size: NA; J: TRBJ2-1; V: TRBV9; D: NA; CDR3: CASSEPGRRDNEQFF; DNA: TGTGCCAGCAGCGAACCGGGACGGAGAGACAATGAGCAGTTCTTC
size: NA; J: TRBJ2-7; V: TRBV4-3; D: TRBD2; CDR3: CASSQGLADSYEQYF; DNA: TGCGCCAGCAGCCAGGGACTAGCGGATTCCTACGAGCAGTACTTC
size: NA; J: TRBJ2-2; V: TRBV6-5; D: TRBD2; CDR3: CASSSGTSGRGELFF; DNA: TGTGCCAGCAGCTCTGGGACTAGCGGAAGAGGGGAGCTGTTTTTT
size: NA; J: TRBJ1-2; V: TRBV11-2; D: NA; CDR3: CASSLEGLDGYTF; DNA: TGTGCCAGCAGCTTAGAGGGTCTCGATGGCTACACCTTC
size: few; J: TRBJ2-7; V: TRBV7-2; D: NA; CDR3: CASSFERFVYEQYF; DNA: TGTGCCAGCAGCTTCGAGAGGTTCGTCTACGAGCAGTACTTC
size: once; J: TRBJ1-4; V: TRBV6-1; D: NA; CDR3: CASSESAGWATNEKLFF; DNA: TGTGCCAGCAGTGAATCGGCAGGGTGGGCAACTAATGAAAAACTGTTTTTT
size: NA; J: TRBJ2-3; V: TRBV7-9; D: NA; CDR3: CASSLDDTQYF; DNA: TGTGCCAGCAGCTTAGATGATACGCAGTATTTT
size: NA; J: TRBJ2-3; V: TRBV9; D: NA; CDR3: CASSPKAHTDTQYF; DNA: TGTGCCAGCAGCCCTAAGGCCCACACAGATACGCAGTATTTT
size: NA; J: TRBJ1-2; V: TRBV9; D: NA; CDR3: CASSETGSHYGYTF; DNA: TGTGCCAGCAGCGAGACAGGCTCTCACTATGGCTACACCTTC
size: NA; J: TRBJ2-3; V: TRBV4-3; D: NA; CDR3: CASSQGTRADTQYF; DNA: TGCGCCAGCAGCCAGGGGACGAGAGCAGATACGCAGTATTTT
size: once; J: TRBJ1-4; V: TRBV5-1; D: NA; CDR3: CASSHRAATNEKLFF; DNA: TGCGCCAGCAGCCACAGGGCCGCAACTAATGAAAAACTGTTTTTT
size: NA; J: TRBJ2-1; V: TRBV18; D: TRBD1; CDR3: CASSPGTGGDEQFF; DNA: TGTGCCAGCTCACCAGGGACAGGAGGGGATGAGCAGTTCTTC
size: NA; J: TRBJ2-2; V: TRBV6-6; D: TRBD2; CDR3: CASSTSGSPGELFF; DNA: TGTGCCAGCAGCACTAGCGGGAGTCCCGGGGAGCTGTTTTTT
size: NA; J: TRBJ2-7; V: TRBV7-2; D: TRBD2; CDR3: CASSLPLAGVNEQYF; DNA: TGTGCCAGCAGCTTACCCCTAGCGGGAGTCAACGAGCAGTACTTC
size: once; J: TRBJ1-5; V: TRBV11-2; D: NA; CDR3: CASSLGKNQPQHF; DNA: TGTGCCAGCAGCTTAGGTAAAAATCAGCCCCAGCATTTT
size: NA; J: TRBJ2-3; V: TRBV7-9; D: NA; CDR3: CASSGGGRLGTQYF; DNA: TGTGCCAGCAGCGGAGGGGGACGGTTGGGTACGCAGTATTTT
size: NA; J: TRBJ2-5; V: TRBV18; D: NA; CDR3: CASSKSSGEETQYF; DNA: TGTGCCAGCTCGAAGTCTTCAGGGGAAGAGACCCAGTACTTC
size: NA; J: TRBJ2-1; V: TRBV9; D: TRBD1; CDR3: CASSGYRGSSYNEQFF; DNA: TGTGCCAGCAGCGGCTACAGGGGAAGCTCCTACAATGAGCAGTTCTTC
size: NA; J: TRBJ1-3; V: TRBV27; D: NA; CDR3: CASSKNTGNTIYF; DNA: TGTGCCAGCAGTAAAAACACTGGAAACACCATATATTTT
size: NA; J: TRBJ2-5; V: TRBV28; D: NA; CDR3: CASSFSAREVETQYF; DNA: TGTGCCAGCAGTTTCTCCGCCAGAGAGGTGGAGACCCAGTACTTC
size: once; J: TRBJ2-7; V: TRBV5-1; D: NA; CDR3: CASSLTPRQAEPYEQYF; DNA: TGCGCCAGCAGCTTAACACCTAGACAAGCCGAACCTTACGAGCAGTACTTC
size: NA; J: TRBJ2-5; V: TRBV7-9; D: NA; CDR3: CASSLKGMKSQETQYF; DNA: TGTGCCAGCAGCTTAAAGGGGATGAAATCCCAAGAGACCCAGTACTTC
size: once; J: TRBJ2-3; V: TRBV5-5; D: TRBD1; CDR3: CASSRGQGGTDTQYF; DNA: TGTGCCAGCAGCCGGGGACAGGGCGGTACAGATACGCAGTATTTT
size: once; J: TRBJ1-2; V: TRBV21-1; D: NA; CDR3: CASSKSYGSFYGYTF; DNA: TGTGCCAGCAGCAAAAGTTATGGGTCCTTCTATGGCTACACCTTC
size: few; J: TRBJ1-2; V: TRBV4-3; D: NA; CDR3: CASSQVLGNYGYTF; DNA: TGCGCCAGCAGCCAAGTCCTGGGGAACTATGGCTACACCTTC
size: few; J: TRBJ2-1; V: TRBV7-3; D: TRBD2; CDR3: CASSELAGGNEQFF; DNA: TGTGCCAGCAGCGAACTAGCGGGAGGTAATGAGCAGTTCTTC